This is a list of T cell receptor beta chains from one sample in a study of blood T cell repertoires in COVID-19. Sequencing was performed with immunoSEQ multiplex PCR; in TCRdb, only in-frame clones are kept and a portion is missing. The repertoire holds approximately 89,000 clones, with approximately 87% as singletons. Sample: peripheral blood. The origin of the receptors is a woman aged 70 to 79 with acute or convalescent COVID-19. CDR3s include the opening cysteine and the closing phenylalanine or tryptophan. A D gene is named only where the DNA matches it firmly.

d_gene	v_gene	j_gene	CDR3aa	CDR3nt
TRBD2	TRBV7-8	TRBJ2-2	CASSLVWRGGLNSGELFF	TGTGCCAGCAGCTTAGTTTGGCGGGGGGGCCTCAATAGCGGGGAGCTGTTTTTT
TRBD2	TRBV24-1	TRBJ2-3	CATSDVAGYTDTQYF	TGTGCCACCAGTGATGTAGCGGGGTACACAGATACGCAGTATTTT
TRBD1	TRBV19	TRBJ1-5	CASSIQGGLNQPQHF	TGTGCCAGTAGTATACAGGGGGGACTCAATCAGCCCCAGCATTTT
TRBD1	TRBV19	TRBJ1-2	CASRPVMGQLYGYTF	TGTGCCAGTAGACCCGTAATGGGACAGCTCTATGGCTACACCTTC
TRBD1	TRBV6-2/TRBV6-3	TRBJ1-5	CASSDRGHQPQHF	TGTGCCAGCAGTGACAGGGGGCATCAGCCCCAGCATTTT
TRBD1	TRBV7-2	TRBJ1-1	CASSPGTGATEAFF	TGTGCCAGCAGCCCGGGGACAGGGGCAACTGAAGCTTTCTTT
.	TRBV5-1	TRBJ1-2	CASSLAGDLYGYTF	TGCGCCAGCAGCTTGGCAGGGGATCTCTATGGCTACACCTTC
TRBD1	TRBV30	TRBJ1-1	CAWNKLGQGATEAFF	TGTGCCTGGAATAAATTAGGACAGGGAGCCACTGAAGCTTTCTTT
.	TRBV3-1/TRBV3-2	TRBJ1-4	CASSPQEGGWEKLFF	TGTGCCAGCAGCCCCCAGGAGGGAGGTTGGGAAAAACTGTTTTTT
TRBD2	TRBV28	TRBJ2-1	CASSLSTSGSYNEQFF	TGTGCCAGCAGTTTATCGACTAGCGGGAGTTACAATGAGCAGTTCTTC
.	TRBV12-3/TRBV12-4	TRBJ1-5	CASSLPGFQPQHF	TGTGCCAGCAGCCTGCCCGGGTTTCAGCCCCAGCATTTT
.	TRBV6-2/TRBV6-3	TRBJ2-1	CASSYDERLGNEQFF	TGTGCCAGCAGTTACGACGAGCGGTTGGGGAATGAGCAGTTCTTC
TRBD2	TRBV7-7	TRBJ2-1	CASSEGLALVHEQFF	TGTGCCAGCAGCGAGGGACTAGCGCTGGTCCATGAGCAGTTCTTC